Listed here are 3 T cell receptor beta chains from one sample, sequenced in a study of graft-versus-host responses after intestinal transplantation. These TCRs' antigens remain unknown. Generated by immunoSEQ multiplex PCR, the TCRdb table keeps only in-frame clones and is missing some. The data contain about 70,000 clones, nearly 90% of them singletons. The input for sequencing was unstimulated CD8+ T cells sorted from spleen or lymph node cells, taken before transplant. The source of these receptors is a human donor who was the organ donor for an intestinal transplant.

This clone was recorded only once. The chain couples TRBV4-1 to TRBJ2-3, with 10 nucleotides matching TRBD2. Trimming at V came to 4 bases and at J to 1 base, leaving 8 bases not matched to a gene. Germline CDR1 reads MGHRA; CDR2 reads YSYEKL. The CDR3 covers 17 residues. The CDR3 region has the DNA TGCGCCAGCAGCCCCCTTAGCGGGGGGTTGGGCACAGATACGCAGTATTTT. This codes for CASSPLSGGLGTDTQYF.

V usage is TRBV11-2 and J usage is TRBJ2-7; D call uncertain. CDR3 length equals 15 residues. V gave up 2 bases and J gave up 3 bases, with 14 bases separating them. CDR1 is SGHAT and CDR2 is FQNNGV in the germline V gene. CDR3 sequence reads: CASSLPSSSRYEQYV. The CDR3 DNA follows: TGTGCCAGCAGCTTACCTAGTTCTTCCCGCTACGAGCAGTACGTC.

The gene calls are TRBV30 and TRBJ2-7; a possible D gene is TRBD2 (5 bases). The CDR3 extends over 14 amino acids. Germline loops: CDR1 GTSNPN, CDR2 SVGIG (reference sequence). Trimming pared 4 bases from V and 0 bases from J, leaving 13 bases between. This chain's CDR3 is CAWKGRGSSYEQYV. The DNA of the CDR3 is TGTGCCTGGAAGGGAAGAGGGAGCTCCTACGAGCAGTACGTC.